The subject of this entry is one T cell receptor (beta chain). The antigen is not known. The data belong to a study of T cell repertoires in cytomegalovirus infection. At the level of the study: Recently identified HLA-C-restricted CMV epitopes were used, and well-studied HLA-B-restricted CMV epitopes were used as well. A matching HLA type, together with CMV infection, was signaled by public TCR beta signatures. Regarding the study as a whole: What dominated the ex vivo response were HLA-C-restricted CMV-specific TCR beta clonotypes. Cumulative public TCR beta family frequency identified CMV carriers with the relevant HLA.

TCRdb re-derived calls from the reads in MiXCR, one entry per CDR3 protein. The table lists some 150,000 distinct CDR3 sequences, about 31% of them singletons. V lost 7 bases and J lost 0, with 19 bases in between. CDR3 length: 17 amino acids. The rearrangement joins TRBV12-3 or TRBV12-4 to TRBJ2-1; D is unclear. The sample consisted of CD8+ T cells from cultured PBMCs, taken from culture after CMV antigen stimulation. The receptor comes from a human donor in good health (CMV status not recorded). Some clones in this sample may be carry-over from other donors' samples. The CDR3: CASTLGLAHSSYNEQFF. CDR3 DNA: TGTGCCAGCACCTTGGGTTTGGCCCACAGCTCCTACAATGAGCAGTTCTTC.